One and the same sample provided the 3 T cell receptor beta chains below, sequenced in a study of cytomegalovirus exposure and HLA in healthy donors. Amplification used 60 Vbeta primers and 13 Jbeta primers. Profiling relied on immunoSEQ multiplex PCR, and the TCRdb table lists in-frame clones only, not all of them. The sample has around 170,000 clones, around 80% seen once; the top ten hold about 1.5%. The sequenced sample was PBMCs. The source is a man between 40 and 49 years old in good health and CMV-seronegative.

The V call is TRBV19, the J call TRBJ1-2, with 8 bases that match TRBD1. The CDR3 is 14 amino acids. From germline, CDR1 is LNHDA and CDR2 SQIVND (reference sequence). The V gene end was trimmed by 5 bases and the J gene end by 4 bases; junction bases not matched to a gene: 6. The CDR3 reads CASSPRQGSYGYTF. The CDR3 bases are TGTGCCAGTAGTCCTCGACAGGGGTCCTATGGCTACACCTTC.

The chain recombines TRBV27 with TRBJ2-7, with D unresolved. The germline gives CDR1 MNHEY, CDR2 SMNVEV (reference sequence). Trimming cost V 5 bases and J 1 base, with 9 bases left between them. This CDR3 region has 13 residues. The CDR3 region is CASSRTPSYEQYF. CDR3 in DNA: TGTGCCAGCAGTCGTACACCGTCCTACGAGCAGTACTTC.

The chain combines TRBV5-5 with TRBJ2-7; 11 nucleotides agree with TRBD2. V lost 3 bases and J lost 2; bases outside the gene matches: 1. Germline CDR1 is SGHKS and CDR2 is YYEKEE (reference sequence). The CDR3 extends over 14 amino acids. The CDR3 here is CASSSTSGTYEQYF. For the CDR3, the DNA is TGTGCCAGCAGCTCGACTAGCGGGACCTACGAGCAGTACTTC.